This entry lists 12 T cell receptor beta chains sequenced from one sample in a study of T cells in Graves' hyperthyroidism and ophthalmopathy. TCR beta CDR3 sequences were amplified from RNA transcripts. HTBI primers were employed in a first-round RT-PCR of the TCR CDR3. Each CDR3 protein is one row after TCRdb ran MiXCR on the multiplex PCR reads. The sample has 600,000 or so distinct CDR3 sequences, about 14% seen once. What was sequenced was blood. These receptors all come from a woman aged 18-29 years with Graves' ophthalmopathy.

There are a few counts of this clonotype. The chain is built from TRBV29-1 and TRBJ2-7, with D perhaps assigned TRBD1 or TRBD2 (5 bases each). In germline, CDR1 is SQVTM, CDR2 ANQGSEA. There are 14 residues in the CDR3. The germline V and J ends were trimmed by 7 bases and 0 bases, with 16 bases remaining between them. This chain's CDR3 is CSAIWDGDSYEQYF. The DNA for the CDR3 is TGCAGCGCTATCTGGGACGGAGACTCCTACGAGCAGTACTTC.

V is TRBV15 and J is TRBJ2-7; no firm D call. V lost 0 bases, J lost 3 bases, and 12 bases lay in between. The CDR3 is 15 residues long. Germline CDR1 and CDR2: LNHNV and YYDKDF (reference sequence). The CDR3 loop is CATSRDKMLGYEQYF. In DNA, the CDR3 is TGTGCCACCAGCAGAGATAAGATGTTGGGCTACGAGCAGTACTTC.

This clonotype was picked up many times. V usage is TRBV9 and J usage is TRBJ2-5; D is possibly TRBD1 (6 bases). CDR3 length: 15 amino acids. With 6 bases removed from V and 1 base from J, the gap between germline ends came to 16 bases. Looked up from germline, CDR1 is SGDLS and CDR2 is YYNGEE. The CDR3 spells CASNSGTTIQETQYF. The CDR3 DNA reads as TGTGCCAGCAATTCCGGGACAACCATCCAAGAGACCCAGTACTTC.

This clonotype has ten or more counts. The V call is TRBV7-6, the J call TRBJ2-7; D remains unclear. V shed 4 bases and J shed 0 bases, with 16 bases lying between them. Germline CDR1 and CDR2: SGHVS and FNYEAQ. This CDR3 region has 16 residues. The CDR3 sequence: CASSSPGSESSYEQYF. The CDR3 bases are TGTGCCAGCAGCTCCCCAGGAAGCGAGAGCTCCTACGAGCAGTACTTC.

There are many counts of this clonotype. V gene TRBV28 combines with J gene TRBJ2-3; 8 bases map to TRBD1. J lost 3 bases, V lost 8 bases, and 10 bases had no gene match. From germline, CDR1 is MDHEN and CDR2 SYDVKM. The length of the CDR3 is 15 residues. CDR3 amino acids: CASPPGWTGTDTQYF. The CDR3, as DNA: TGTGCCAGCCCCCCCGGGTGGACAGGGACAGATACGCAGTATTTT.

For the CDR3, the DNA is TGTGCCAGTAGTCCCGGACTGTTCTCTGGAAACACCATATATTTT. Translated: CASSPGLFSGNTIYF. The chain links TRBV19 to TRBJ1-3; no clear D. CDR3 length equals 15 residues. CDR1 and CDR2 (germline): LNHDA, SQIVND (reference sequence). Trimming left V 5 bases short and J 0 bases short, with 11 bases between.

This clonotype was seen repeatedly, ten times or more. The chain carries TRBV13 and TRBJ1-2; D gene unclear. With 7 bases removed from V and 6 bases from J, the gap between germline ends came to 12 bases. The length of the CDR3 is 12 residues. Germline CDR1 reads PRHDT; CDR2 reads FYEKMQ (reference sequence). In DNA, the CDR3 is TGTGCCAGCATGCTGGGGAAGGATGGCTACACCTTC. This translates into CASMLGKDGYTF.

The gene calls are TRBV5-8 and TRBJ1-5; possibly TRBD1 for D (5 bases). CDR3 size: 14 residues. V lost 2 bases and J 3 bases, leaving 9 bases between the germline ends. The germline gives CDR1 SGHTS, CDR2 YDEGEE. CDR3 amino acids: CASSFDRPNQPQHF. In DNA form, the CDR3 reads TGTGCCAGCAGCTTCGACAGACCCAATCAGCCCCAGCATTTT.

The chain joins TRBV4-3 to TRBJ2-7, with TRBD2 matching over 14 bases. Looked up from germline, CDR1 is LGHNA and CDR2 is YSLEER. The CDR3 has 21 residues. Germline trimming cut 0 bases from V and 5 bases from J; bases unmatched to any gene: 18. CDR3 in amino acids: CASSQDLGRETSGRAQDEQYF. For the CDR3, the DNA is TGCGCCAGCAGCCAAGATCTAGGGCGGGAGACTAGCGGGAGGGCCCAGGACGAGCAGTACTTC.

This clonotype showed up many times. V is TRBV12-3 or TRBV12-4 and J is TRBJ2-3; 8 positions match TRBD2. Trimming cost V 4 bases and J 4 bases; bases outside gene matches: 10. CDR3 length equals 16 residues. The DNA for the CDR3 is TGTGCCAGCAGTTATCGCGGGGGGACCGCTGCAGATACGCAGTATTTT. It translates to CASSYRGGTAADTQYF.

This clonotype showed up many times. A read error may account for a junction end that differs from germline. The CDR3 spells CASSLAEGSYEQYF. The CDR3 DNA reads as TGTGCTAGCAGCTTAGCGGAGGGGAGCTACGAGCAGTACTTC. V and J are TRBV7-7 and TRBJ2-7, with D perhaps TRBD2 (6 bases). This CDR3 is 14 amino acids long. Per germline, CDR1 SSHAT and CDR2 FNYEAQ (reference sequence).

In its sample, this clonotype was seen many times. V is TRBV20-1 and J is TRBJ1-1; TRBD1 aligns across 8 bases. Germline V gene data show CDR1 as DFQATT and CDR2 as SNEGSKA (reference sequence). The CDR3 spans 13 residues. The J segment lost 4 bases and the V segment lost 3 bases, leaving 4 bases of the junction unmatched. The CDR3 DNA reads as TGCAGTGCTAGTCAGGGGGCAGTCACTGAAGCTTTCTTT. Amino acid sequence: CSASQGAVTEAFF.